Below are 19 T cell receptor beta chains sequenced from a single sample in a study of T cells in Graves' hyperthyroidism and ophthalmopathy. Amplification of TCR beta CDR3 regions was performed using RNA transcripts as template. The TCR CDR3 first-round RT-PCR relied on the HTBI primer set. One entry per CDR3 protein, called by TCRdb with MiXCR from the multiplex PCR reads. The sample records just under 750,000 distinct CDR3 sequences, roughly a third being singletons. Sequenced material: blood. These receptors were obtained from a woman aged 40 to 50 with Graves' hyperthyroidism.

The genes are TRBV7-9 and TRBJ2-6, with TRBD1 as a possible D gene (6 bases). Germline CDR1 is SEHNR and CDR2 is FQNEAQ (reference sequence). V was pared by 7 bases and J by 4 bases, with 20 bases between. This CDR3 region has 17 residues. CDR3 protein: CASKRGRGRPGANVLTF. The CDR3 DNA reads as TGTGCCAGCAAGAGAGGCAGGGGCCGCCCAGGGGCCAACGTCCTGACTTTC.

The rearrangement uses TRBV9 and TRBJ1-4, with a tentative D call TRBD1 (6 bases). With 3 bases removed from V and 6 bases from J, the gap between germline ends came to 18 bases. The CDR3 loop spans 16 amino acids. Germline CDR1 is SGDLS and CDR2 is YYNGEE. CDR3 residues: CASSASPGAADEKLFF. The CDR3 nucleotides are TGTGCCAGCAGCGCCTCGCCAGGGGCGGCGGATGAAAAACTGTTTTTT.

This clonotype has ten or more counts. The chain couples TRBV4-1 to TRBJ1-2, with 9 bases fitting TRBD1. Losses at the gene ends were 0 bases for V and 4 bases for J; bases not matched to a gene: 3. Germline CDR1 and CDR2: MGHRA and YSYEKL. This CDR3 contains 15 residues. The CDR3 sequence: CASSQERDRVYGYTF. The CDR3 nucleotides are TGCGCCAGCAGCCAAGAACGGGACAGGGTCTATGGCTACACCTTC.

This clonotype was counted ten times or more. The rearrangement uses TRBV6-5 and TRBJ1-5; D remains ambiguous. The CDR3 is made up of 12 amino acids. V lost 8 bases to trimming and J lost 7 bases, with 12 bases between them. Germline CDR1 reads MNHEY; CDR2 reads SVGAGI. The CDR3 region has the DNA TGTGCCAGCGGACGGGAGGACCAGCCCCAGCATTTT. Translated, it gives CASGREDQPQHF.

This clonotype came up many times. J is TRBJ1-2 and V is TRBV29-1; a weak D match, TRBD1 (6 bases). This CDR3 region has 13 residues. Germline V gene data show CDR1 as SQVTM and CDR2 as ANQGSEA. V was shortened by 1 base and J by 6 bases, with 12 bases between the two germline ends. The CDR3 DNA is TGCAGCGTTGAAGTGGGGGGCGGCAATGGCTACACCTTC. It yields the protein CSVEVGGGNGYTF.

This clonotype appeared many times. This chain links TRBV5-4 with TRBJ2-6; D possibly matches TRBD1 or TRBD2 (5 bases each). Germline CDR1 reads SGHNT; CDR2 reads YYREEE (reference sequence). With 6 bases removed from V and 0 bases from J, the gap between germline ends came to 19 bases. The CDR3 contains 18 residues. The CDR3 DNA reads as TGTGCCAGCACCAACGAGGGCCAGGGCTTCTCTGGGGCCAACGTCCTGACTTTC. It codes for CASTNEGQGFSGANVLTF.

A note on this clonotype: No conserved phenylalanine or tryptophan ends this CDR3, so it is likely a read error. The rearrangement uses TRBV7-2 and TRBJ1-2, with D possibly being TRBD1 (5 bases). Trimming pared 6 bases from V and 7 bases from J, leaving 21 bases between. Per the germline V gene, CDR1 is SGHTA and CDR2 is FQGNSA. The CDR3 loop spans 15 amino acids. CDR3 sequence (DNA): TGTGCCAGCAGTCCGGGGGTCAGGCCTCCTGGTGGCTACACCCTC. It is translated as CASSPGVRPPGGYTL.

This sequence joins TRBV4-3 and TRBJ2-7, with a tentative D call TRBD2 (6 bases). This CDR3 is built from 15 residues. The V end was cut by 4 bases, the J end by 0 bases, with 13 bases between. Per the germline V gene, CDR1 is LGHNA and CDR2 is YSLEER. The CDR3: CASSRGTGSSYEQYF. The CDR3 DNA reads as TGCGCCAGCAGCCGAGGGACTGGGAGCTCCTACGAGCAGTACTTC.

The chain employs TRBV19 and TRBJ1-2; no definite D call. The V end was cut by 9 bases, the J end by 0 bases, with 17 bases between. Germline values: CDR1 LNHDA, CDR2 SQIVND (reference sequence). This CDR3 is built from 15 residues. The CDR3 sequence: CASSLITEANYGYTF. The CDR3 DNA follows: TGTGCCAGCAGCTTGATAACAGAAGCTAACTATGGCTACACCTTC.

As regards this clonotype: A read error may be the cause here, since a much bigger clone is one base away. The chain couples TRBV7-6 to TRBJ1-5; weak D call: TRBD1 (5 bases). The length of the CDR3 is 16 residues. Germline V gene lookup returns CDR1 SGHVS and CDR2 FNYEAQ. CDR3 coding DNA: TGTGCCAGCAGCTTAGGAGTTGGGGGACTCAATCAGCCCGAGCATTTT. This sequence encodes CASSLGVGGLNQPEHF.

This CDR3 is CASSAYYSFQETQYF. The CDR3 bases are TGTGCCAGCAGTGCTTATTACAGCTTCCAAGAGACCCAGTACTTC. The chain employs TRBV27 and TRBJ2-5; no reliable D call. Germline lookup yields CDR1 MNHEY and CDR2 SMNVEV (reference sequence). The CDR3 length is 15 residues. V lost 5 bases, J lost 1 base, and 14 bases lay in between.

This clonotype was observed a handful of times. The CDR3 spells CASSPMGQGPFGSEAFF. The CDR3 nucleotides are TGTGCCAGTAGTCCCATGGGACAGGGCCCTTTTGGGTCTGAAGCTTTCTTT. This chain joins TRBV19 and TRBJ1-1; 9 bases fit TRBD1. The V gene end was trimmed by 5 bases and the J gene end by 6 bases; junction bases not matched to a gene: 16. The CDR3 is made up of 17 amino acids. Germline V lookup: CDR1 LNHDA, CDR2 SQIVND (reference sequence).

The chain recombines TRBV2 with TRBJ1-6; possibly TRBD1 for D (5 bases). CDR1 and CDR2 (germline): SNHLY, FYNNEI. V gave up 5 bases and J gave up 8 bases, with 22 bases separating them. There are 17 residues in the CDR3. The CDR3 DNA reads TGTGCCAGCAGTTACGGAGGGGCCATCATAGTGTATTCACCCCTCCACTTT. Translation: CASSYGGAIIVYSPLHF.

The chain combines TRBV19 with TRBJ2-7; a weak D match, TRBD2 (6 bases). Germline V gene lookup returns CDR1 LNHDA and CDR2 SQIVND (reference sequence). Trimming left V 4 bases short and J 6 bases short, with 19 bases between. The CDR3 contains 15 residues. The CDR3 sequence: CASSTKEGWGGEQYF. CDR3 bases: TGTGCCAGTAGTACCAAGGAGGGATGGGGAGGCGAGCAGTACTTC.

This clonotype came up once. V and J are TRBV19 and TRBJ2-2; the match to TRBD2 covers 14 bases. This CDR3 has 16 amino acids. CDR1 is LNHDA, CDR2 SQIVND, per germline (reference sequence). J lost 6 bases, V lost 5 bases, and 5 bases had no gene match. The chain's CDR3 is CASSPGLAGVAGELFF. The CDR3 nucleotides read TGTGCCAGTAGTCCGGGACTAGCGGGAGTGGCCGGGGAGCTGTTTTTT.

The J gene is TRBJ1-5, the V gene TRBV12-3 or TRBV12-4; 8 bases are a match to TRBD1. The CDR3 totals 13 residues. With V trimmed by 6 bases and J by 7 bases, 5 bases remained unmatched. The CDR3 region is CASRSSGGQPQHF. CDR3 in DNA: TGTGCCAGCAGGTCCTCAGGGGGCCAGCCCCAGCATTTT.

The rearrangement joins TRBV10-3 to TRBJ1-5, with no clear D. This CDR3 has 17 residues. V dropped 3 bases and J dropped 4 bases, with 19 bases sitting between them. Germline V lookup: CDR1 ENHRY, CDR2 SYGVKD. In DNA form, the CDR3 reads TGTGCCATCAGTGAATCAATAAGGGCAGGTCCAAATCAGCCCCAGCATTTT. Residues: CAISESIRAGPNQPQHF.

This clonotype was counted at least ten times. CDR3 bases: TGCAGCGTTGCCAAGGGAGGAGGCAGGTCGCTCTCTGGAAACACCATATATTTT. Amino acid sequence: CSVAKGGGRSLSGNTIYF. The chain carries TRBV29-1 and TRBJ1-3; D not certain. This CDR3 region has 18 residues. CDR1 is SQVTM and CDR2 is ANQGSEA in the germline V gene. V lost 4 bases to trimming and J lost 0 bases, with 22 bases between them.

This clonotype occurred a few times. The rearrangement joins TRBV6-5 to TRBJ2-5; tentative D call: TRBD1 (7 bases). The germline CDR1 and CDR2 sequences are MNHEY and SVGAGI. The CDR3 length is 15 residues. The V gene lost 3 bases and the J gene lost 5 bases, with 16 bases spanning the gap. The DNA of the CDR3 is TGTGCCAGCAGTTATGGAGGGGGCGTCGGGGAGACCCAGTACTTC. Translated: CASSYGGGVGETQYF.